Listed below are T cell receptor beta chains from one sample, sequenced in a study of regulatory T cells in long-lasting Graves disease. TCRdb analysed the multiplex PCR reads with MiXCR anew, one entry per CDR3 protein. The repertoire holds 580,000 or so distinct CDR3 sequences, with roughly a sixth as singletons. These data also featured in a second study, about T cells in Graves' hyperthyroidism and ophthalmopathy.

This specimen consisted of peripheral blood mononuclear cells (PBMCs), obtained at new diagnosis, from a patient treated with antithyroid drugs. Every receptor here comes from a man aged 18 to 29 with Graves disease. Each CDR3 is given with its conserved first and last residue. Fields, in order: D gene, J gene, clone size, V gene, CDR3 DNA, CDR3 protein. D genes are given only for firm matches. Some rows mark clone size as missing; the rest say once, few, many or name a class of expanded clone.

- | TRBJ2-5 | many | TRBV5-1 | TGCGCCAGCAGCTTGATTCCCGCCCAAGAGACCCAGTACTTC | CASSLIPAQETQYF
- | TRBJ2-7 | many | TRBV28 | TGTGCCAGCACCTCATCCGGGACCTTCTACGAGCAGTACTTC | CASTSSGTFYEQYF
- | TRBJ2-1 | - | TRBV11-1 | TGCGCCAGCAGCCAAGCACTACCCAGAGACTACGAGCAGTTCTTC | CASSQALPRDYEQFF
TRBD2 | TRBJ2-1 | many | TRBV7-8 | TGTGCCAGCGGCACCCCGGGACTAGCGGGGTCAAGCTCCTACAATGAGCAGTTCTTC | CASGTPGLAGSSSYNEQFF
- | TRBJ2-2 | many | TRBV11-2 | TGTGCCAGCGGAGCTTGGTCGGGGAGGACCGGGGAGCTGTTTTTT | CASGAWSGRTGELFF
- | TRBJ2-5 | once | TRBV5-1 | TGCGCCAGCAGCGGGGTCGGGCAAGAGACCCAGTACTTC | CASSGVGQETQYF
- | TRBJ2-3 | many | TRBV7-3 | TGTGCCAGCAGCGACCTGACCACGGGACACACAGATACGCAGTATTTT | CASSDLTTGHTDTQYF
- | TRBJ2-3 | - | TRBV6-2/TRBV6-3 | TGTGCCAGCAGTGGTGCGGGAGATACGCAGTATTTT | CASSGAGDTQYF
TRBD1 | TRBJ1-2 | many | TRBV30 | TGTGCCTGGGGAATCGCCTCCCCAGAGGGGCAGGGGGATCGTGGCTACACCTTC | CAWGIASPEGQGDRGYTF
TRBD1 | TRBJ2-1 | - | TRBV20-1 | TGCAGTGCTAGCCAGGGGGCGAAAAATGAGCAGTTCTTC | CSASQGAKNEQFF
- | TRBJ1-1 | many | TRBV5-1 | TGCGCCAGCAGCTTCGGCGGGGACAACACTGAAGCTTTCTTT | CASSFGGDNTEAFF
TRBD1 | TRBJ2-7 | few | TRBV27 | TGTGCCAGCAGTTTATCCCCCGGGGCAGGGGGCTCCTACGAGCAGTACTTC | CASSLSPGAGGSYEQYF
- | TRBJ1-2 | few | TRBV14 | TGTGCCAGCAGCCAAGGATCCGTCCAGGACTATGGCTACACCTTC | CASSQGSVQDYGYTF
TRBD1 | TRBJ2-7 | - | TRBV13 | TGTGCCAGCGAAGAACAAGGACAGGGGACGGGCGAGCAGTACTTC | CASEEQGQGTGEQYF
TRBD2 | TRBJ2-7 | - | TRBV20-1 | TGCAGTGCTAGAGAATATAAGGGGGATAGCGGGATTGGATACGAGCAGTACTTC | CSAREYKGDSGIGYEQYF
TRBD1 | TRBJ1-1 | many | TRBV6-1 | TGTGCCAGCAGTGATTGGGCAGGGGGCACTGAAGCTTTCTTT | CASSDWAGGTEAFF
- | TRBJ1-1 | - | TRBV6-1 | TGTGCCAGCACTAATGTGGGTGGCACTGAAGCTTTCTTT | CASTNVGGTEAFF
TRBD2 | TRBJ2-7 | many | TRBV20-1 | TGCAGTGCTAGAGTAACTAGCGGGAGGGCCCTCTACGAGCAGTACTTC | CSARVTSGRALYEQYF
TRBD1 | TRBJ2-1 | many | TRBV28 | TGTGCCAGCAGTTTCTTGGACAGGGGAGGGAATGAGCAGTTCTTC | CASSFLDRGGNEQFF
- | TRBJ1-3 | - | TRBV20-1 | TGCAGTGCTAGCTCCTCCGGGGGTCTGGCCGGAAACACCATATATTTT | CSASSSGGLAGNTIYF
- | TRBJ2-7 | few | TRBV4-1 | TGCGCCAGCAGCCAAGACGAAACACGGGATTTGGTGCAGTACTTC | CASSQDETRDLVQYF
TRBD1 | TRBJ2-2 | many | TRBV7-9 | TGTGCCAGCAGCTTATACAGGGGGCTCGCGGGAGCCACCGGGGAGCTGTTTTTT | CASSLYRGLAGATGELFF
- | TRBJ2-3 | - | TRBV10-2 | TGCGCCAGCAGTGACTGGGGGCAAAACATAGATACGCAGTATTTT | CASSDWGQNIDTQYF
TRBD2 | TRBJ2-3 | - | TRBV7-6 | TGTGCCAGCAGCATGACTAGCGGGAGGGCCGGGTTAGATACGCAGTATTTT | CASSMTSGRAGLDTQYF
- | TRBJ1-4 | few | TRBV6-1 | TGTGCCAGCAGTGAATGGTTGCAGGCCCTATTCCTGTTTTTT | CASSEWLQALFLFF
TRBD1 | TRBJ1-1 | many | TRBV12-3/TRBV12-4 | TGTGCCAGCAGTTCACAGGGGGGTGCGACTGAAGCTTTCTTT | CASSSQGGATEAFF
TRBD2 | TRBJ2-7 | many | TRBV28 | TGTGCCAGCAGTTCTAGCGGGAGGCCGAAAAGCCCATGGAGAACCTACGAGCAGTACTTC | CASSSSGRPKSPWRTYEQYF
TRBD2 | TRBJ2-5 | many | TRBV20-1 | TGCAGTGCCCCCCCCCCGGGAGGCACCGAGACCCAGTACTTC | CSAPPPGGTETQYF
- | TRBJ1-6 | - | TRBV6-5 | TGTGCCAGCAGTTACTCGAGAGGGGTTGATTCACCCCTCCACTTT | CASSYSRGVDSPLHF
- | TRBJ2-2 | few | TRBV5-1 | TGCGCCAGCAGCTTGGCCCCGTGGGACCTCCCCGGGGAGCTGTTTTTT | CASSLAPWDLPGELFF
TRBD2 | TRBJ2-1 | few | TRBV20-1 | TGCAGTGCTATTTTCATAATAGCGGGAAAGTACAATGAGCAGTTCTTC | CSAIFIIAGKYNEQFF
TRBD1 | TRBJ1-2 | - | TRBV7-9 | TGTGCCAGCAGCCCCGGGACAGGGAGGGGCTACACCTTC | CASSPGTGRGYTF
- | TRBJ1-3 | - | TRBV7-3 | TGTGCCAGCAGCTTACAAGGGCTCGGAAACACCATATATTTT | CASSLQGLGNTIYF
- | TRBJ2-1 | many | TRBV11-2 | TGTGCCAGCAGCTACCGACAGGGAGCCAGCGGGTTCTTCTACAATGAGCAGTTCTTC | CASSYRQGASGFFYNEQFF
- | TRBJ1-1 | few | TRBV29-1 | TGCAGCGTTGAGGACGAGTCTAACACTGAAGCTTTCTTT | CSVEDESNTEAFF
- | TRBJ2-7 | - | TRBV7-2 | TGTGCCAGCAGCTTAGTGTCCCAGGGCGTCGGCTACGAGCAGTACTTC | CASSLVSQGVGYEQYF
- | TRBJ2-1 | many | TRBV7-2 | TGTGCCAGCAACCTACCGCCGGGCCAATCCCTCTACAATGAGCAGTTCTTC | CASNLPPGQSLYNEQFF
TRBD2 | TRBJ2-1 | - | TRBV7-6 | TGTGCCAGCAGCTTAGTGGCTAGCGGGCACAATGAGCAGTTCTTC | CASSLVASGHNEQFF
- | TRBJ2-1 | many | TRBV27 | TGTGCCAGCAGCCCCGGGGCCGAGAGAGAGCAGTTCTTC | CASSPGAEREQFF
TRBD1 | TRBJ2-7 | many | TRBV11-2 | TGTGCCAGCAGCTTAGTTGGGACAGTGACCTACGAGCAGTACTTC | CASSLVGTVTYEQYF
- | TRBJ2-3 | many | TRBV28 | TGTGCCAGCAGAACCCCGGGAGGCACAGATACGCAGTATTTT | CASRTPGGTDTQYF
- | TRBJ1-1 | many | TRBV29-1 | TGCAGCGTTGAGTGGACGGGTACTGAAGCTTTCTTT | CSVEWTGTEAFF
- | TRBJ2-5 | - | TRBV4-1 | TGCGCCAGCAGCCAAGTTTCGTGGGCAGTTCTGGAGACCCAGTACTTC | CASSQVSWAVLETQYF
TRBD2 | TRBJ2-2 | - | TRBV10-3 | TGTGCCATCAGCCTCGGGACTAGCGGGAGTCGCGGGGAGCTGTTTTTT | CAISLGTSGSRGELFF
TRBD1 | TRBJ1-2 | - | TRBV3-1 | TGTGCCAGCAGCCCCGACCTCGGACAGGGAAACTATGGCTACACCTTC | CASSPDLGQGNYGYTF
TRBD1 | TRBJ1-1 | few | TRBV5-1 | TGCGCCAGCAGCTCGGGACAGGGATACATGAACACTGAAGCTTTCTTT | CASSSGQGYMNTEAFF
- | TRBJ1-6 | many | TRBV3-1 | TGTGCCAGCAGCCAAGAGAGGCAGGGTCCGAATTCACCCCTCCACTTT | CASSQERQGPNSPLHF
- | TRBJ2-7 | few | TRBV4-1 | TGCGCCAGCAGCCAGGCCTATGGCTACGAGCAGTACTTC | CASSQAYGYEQYF
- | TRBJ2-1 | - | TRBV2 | TGTGCCAGCAGTTACTCGAATTTGGTCTCCAGTTCGGTCGAGCAGTTCTTC | CASSYSNLVSSSVEQFF
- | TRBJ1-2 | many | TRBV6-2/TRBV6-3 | TGTGCCAGCAGTTACCGAGGTTCCCCCTATGGCTACACCTTC | CASSYRGSPYGYTF
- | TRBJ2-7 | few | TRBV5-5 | TGTGCCAGCAGCTTGGCCCCGCTAGCAAGGCACGAGCAGTACTTC | CASSLAPLARHEQYF
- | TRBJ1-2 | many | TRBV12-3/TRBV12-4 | TGTGCCAGCAGTTTAAGGCAGGACTATGGCTACACCTTC | CASSLRQDYGYTF
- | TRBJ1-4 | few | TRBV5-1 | TGCGCCAGCACCGTCGCCTCAACTAATGAAAAACTGTTTTTT | CASTVASTNEKLFF
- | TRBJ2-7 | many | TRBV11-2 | TGTGCCAGCAGCCCTCCCTCTCGCTCCTACGAGCAGTACTTC | CASSPPSRSYEQYF